This T cell receptor (beta chain) was sequenced during a study of early T cells in non-severe SARS-CoV-2 infection (dated by TCRdb to the early 2020s). Regarding the complete study: Because TCR sequencing was done on bulk RNA from unsorted whole blood, the alpha and beta chains could not be paired.

In this sample, this clonotype turned up many times. Its cognate antigen has yet to be identified. It has no much larger one-base neighbor in the sample; base qualities were not kept. The study was a case-control design nested within a healthcare worker cohort in London, UK, with weekly nasopharyngeal swab PCR tests and blood sampling. Healthcare workers were recruited during the week of the UK lockdown, between 23 and 31 March 2020, and followed weekly for up to about 16 weeks. Beyond this particular receptor, the publication reports: VDJdb matching was skewed toward anti-spike CD8 responses, so virus-specific expansions were likely underestimated and private and CD4 specificities were missed.

The library came from 5' RACE. Sequencing was carried out with a NextSeq 500. The TCR library protocol attached unique molecular identifiers to individual cDNA molecules to correct for sequencing error and PCR bias. Both TCR alpha and beta chains were sequenced, and tight co-correlation was observed between alpha and beta sequence abundances in each sample. The source study handled its data this way. Decombinator V4 was used to annotate the V gene, J gene and CDR3 of the TCR sequences. Expanded TCRs were defined as changing significantly between any two time points under a Poisson model with p below 0.0001. TCR abundances were normalised to the total number of TCRs sequenced in each sample and reported as counts per million. VDJdb, accessed 1 November 2021, was searched for CMV, EBV and SARS-CoV-2 annotated TCRs, with TCRs annotated for multiple antigens excluded. TCRdb applied fastp at Q25 and MiXCR to the public reads, then kept only in-frame beta chains. Each CDR3 protein gets just one entry, which takes the most common genes and DNA from the rows behind it. The V and J calls shown here were made by TCRdb, not taken from the authors' results. This sample holds 60,000 to 75,000 distinct CDR3 sequences; 12% were observed only once. Of the sample, roughly 4.3% falls within the top ten clones.

The sequenced sample consisted of whole blood. This receptor was obtained from an adult who was a healthcare worker with PCR-confirmed SARS-CoV-2 infection or an uninfected control (not recorded which).

The CDR3 sequence is CASMTGSNQPQHF. The DNA is as follows: TGTGCCAGTATGACAGGTAGCAATCAGCCCCAGCATTTT. The chain is made from TRBV19 and TRBJ1-5; the D gene is perhaps TRBD1, on 6 matching bases. CDR1 and CDR2 are drawn from the germline V gene (reference sequence): LNHDA, SQIVND. The CDR3, cysteine through phenylalanine, is 13 amino acids long. Just the 39-base CDR3 DNA is kept, in frame starting at base 1. V loses 7 bases of germline sequence and J loses 0 bases, and the interval between the two ends is 7 bases.